This T cell receptor (beta chain) was profiled in a study of PD-1 blockade in classical Hodgkin lymphoma. Regarding time point: cycle 4 day 1 (C4D1), after less than seven weeks of nivolumab. There was relapse after autologous stem cell transplantation in every patient, and there was variation in brentuximab vedotin exposure. Method: immunoSEQ multiplex PCR; TCRdb's copy keeps in-frame clones and lacks some. The table has 23,000 or so clones, more than 70% seen once. The CDR3 totals 15 residues. V lost 5 bases, J lost 4 bases, and 16 bases lay in between. Germline V CDR1 and CDR2: SGHAT, FQNNGV. The V call is TRBV11-2, the J call TRBJ2-3, with a tentative D call TRBD2 (6 bases). This TCR came from a human donor with classical Hodgkin lymphoma. The sample consisted of peripheral blood mononuclear cells (PBMCs), taken before the fourth cycle of nivolumab. The CDR3 here is CASSPLAGWADTQYF. The CDR3 nucleotides read TGTGCCAGCAGCCCCCTGGCGGGGTGGGCAGATACGCAGTATTTT.